This TCR beta chain was profiled in a study of long-term antiretroviral therapy in people with HIV. Per the germline V gene, CDR1 is ENHRY and CDR2 is SYGVKD. Deletions cut 3 bases from V and 10 bases from J, with 10 bases between. The CDR3 is made up of 12 amino acids. The run of the v3.0 immunoSEQ assay was at survey level. TCRdb's copy holds only in-frame clones and misses some; the assay was immunoSEQ multiplex PCR. This sample yields about 25,000 clones, of which around 77% are seen a single time; approximately 12% belongs to the top ten. This receptor was identified in a man aged 25-45 years with HIV. The rearrangement joins TRBV10-3 to TRBJ2-1; possibly TRBD1 for D (5 bases). The specimen comprised unsorted PBMCs, sampled 2.1 years after starting antiretroviral therapy. The CDR3 region is CAISDGQGEQFF. The DNA of the CDR3 is TGTGCCATCAGTGATGGTCAGGGCGAGCAGTTCTTC.